One T cell receptor beta chain is described in this entry. The assay was immunoSEQ multiplex PCR, and TCRdb's table has in-frame clones only and misses some. The sample yields around 300,000 clones, approximately 85% seen once. From germline, CDR1 is SEHNR and CDR2 FQNEAQ (reference sequence). The V end was cut by 4 bases, the J end by 5 bases, with 15 bases between. The CDR3 runs 14 residues. The entry originates in a study of cytomegalovirus exposure and HLA in healthy donors. The sequence was collected from a man aged 30 to 45 in good health and CMV-seronegative. Sequenced material: PBMCs. The chain links TRBV7-9 to TRBJ2-7; a weak D match, TRBD1 (6 bases). In DNA form, the CDR3 reads TGTGCCAGCAGCTACGGAGACCAGGGGCACGAGCAGTACTTC. This sequence encodes CASSYGDQGHEQYF.